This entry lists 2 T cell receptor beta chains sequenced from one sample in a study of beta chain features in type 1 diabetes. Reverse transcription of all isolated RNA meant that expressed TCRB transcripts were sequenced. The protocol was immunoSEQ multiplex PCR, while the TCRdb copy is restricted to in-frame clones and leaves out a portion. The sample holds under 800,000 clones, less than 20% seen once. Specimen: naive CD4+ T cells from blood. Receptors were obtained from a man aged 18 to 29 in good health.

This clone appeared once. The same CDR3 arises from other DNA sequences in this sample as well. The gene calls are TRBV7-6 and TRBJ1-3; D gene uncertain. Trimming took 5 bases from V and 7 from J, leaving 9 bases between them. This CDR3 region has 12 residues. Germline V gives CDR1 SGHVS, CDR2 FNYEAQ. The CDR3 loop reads CASSPRGNTIYF. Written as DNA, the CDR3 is TGTGCCAGCAGCCCCCGGGGTAACACCATATATTTT.

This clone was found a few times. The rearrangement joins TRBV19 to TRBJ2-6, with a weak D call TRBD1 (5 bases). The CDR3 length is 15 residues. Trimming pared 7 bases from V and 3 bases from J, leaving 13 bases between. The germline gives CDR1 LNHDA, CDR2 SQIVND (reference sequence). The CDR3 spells CASITGPGGANVLTF. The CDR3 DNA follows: TGTGCCAGTATTACAGGTCCCGGTGGGGCCAACGTCCTGACTTTC.